The 11 T cell receptor beta chains reported below all come from one sample, sequenced in a study of breast tumors, draining lymph nodes, adjacent tissues. A single record per CDR3 protein comes from TCRdb applying MiXCR to the multiplex PCR reads. The profile shows under 250,000 distinct CDR3 sequences, roughly 32% of them singletons. The lymph nodes were axillary draining lymph nodes from breast cancer patients. The sample taken for sequencing was axillary lymph node tissue. These receptors were collected from a female donor with breast cancer. Some clones in this sample may be carry-over from other donors' samples.

V gene TRBV24-1 combines with J gene TRBJ1-6; TRBD1 might be the D (5 bases). Germline V CDR1 and CDR2: KGHDR, SFDVKD. The germline V and J ends were trimmed by 7 bases and 0 bases, with 12 bases remaining between them. The CDR3 length is 16 residues. The CDR3 is CATSQDGTSYNSPLHF. The CDR3 bases are TGTGCCACCAGCCAGGACGGGACCTCCTATAATTCACCCCTCCACTTT.

This clonotype was picked up many times. The V gene is TRBV18, the J gene TRBJ1-3; no reliable D call. The V end was cut by 0 bases, the J end by 0 bases, with 9 bases between. The CDR3 covers 16 residues. From germline, CDR1 is KGHSH and CDR2 LQKENI. CDR3 loop: CASSPPGPNSGNTIYF. The CDR3 nucleotides are TGTGCCAGCTCACCACCCGGACCGAACTCTGGAAACACCATATATTTT.

This clonotype has more than one count but fewer than ten. This chain connects TRBV5-1 to TRBJ1-1, with 8 bases fitting TRBD1. This CDR3 is built from 16 residues. The trim removed 0 bases at V and 7 bases at J, leaving 11 bases unmatched. Germline CDR1 and CDR2: SGHRS and YFSETQ. CDR3 in DNA: TGCGCCAGCAGCTTGGCCGGACAGGGTCAACTAAATGAAGCTTTCTTT. As protein: CASSLAGQGQLNEAFF.

The CDR3 here is CASSHRTTSTDTQYF. The CDR3, as DNA: TGTGCCAGCAGCCACAGGACTACTAGCACAGATACGCAGTATTTT. The genes are TRBV5-4 and TRBJ2-3; possibly TRBD2 for D (6 bases). V gave up 4 bases and J gave up 0 bases, with 12 bases separating them. CDR1 and CDR2 from the germline V gene are SGHNT and YYREEE (reference sequence). The CDR3 loop spans 15 amino acids. Complete variable domain (other parts from reference TRBV5-4 and TRBJ2-3): ETGVTQSPTHLIKTRGQQVTLRCSSQSGHNTVSWYQQALGQGPQFIFQYYREEENGRGNFPPRFSGLQFPNYSSELNVNALELDDSALYLCASSHRTTSTDTQYFGPGTRLTVL.

For this clonotype: A read error is possible here, since a much larger clone lies one base away. The gene calls are TRBV20-1 and TRBJ2-7, with D perhaps assigned TRBD1 or TRBD2 (5 bases each). Germline V gene data show CDR1 as DFQATT and CDR2 as SNEGSKA (reference sequence). The CDR3 spans 11 residues. CDR3 region: CSALGPREQSF. The DNA of the CDR3 is TGCAGTGCTTTGGGACCTCGAGAGCAGTCCTTC.

To note about this clonotype: An end of the junction does not agree with germline; a read error may underlie this. V gene TRBV19 combines with J gene TRBJ2-5, with a tentative D call TRBD2 (5 bases). This CDR3 region has 13 residues. Germline assignment: CDR1 LNHDA and CDR2 SQIVND (reference sequence). This chain's CDR3 is CASNGTGGETQCF. CDR3 sequence (DNA): TGTGCCAGTAACGGTACGGGTGGGGAGACCCAGTGCTTC. Drawing the rest from reference TRBV19 and TRBJ2-5, the complete variable domain is DGGITQSPKYLFRKEGQNVTLSCEQNLNHDAMYWYRQDPGQGLRLIYYSQIVNDFQKGDIAEGYSVSREKKESFPLTVTSAQKNPTAFYLCASNGTGGETQCFGPGTRLLVL.

This clonotype occurred many times. The chain is built from TRBV6-5 and TRBJ2-3, with TRBD2 matching over 7 bases. Germline CDR1 and CDR2: MNHEY and SVGAGI. The CDR3 loop spans 14 amino acids. With 3 bases clipped from V and 2 bases from J, the junction kept 2 bases outside the gene matches. CDR3 nucleotide sequence: TGTGCCAGCAGTTATGCGGGAGACACAGATACGCAGTATTTT. Amino acids: CASSYAGDTDTQYF.

With regard to this clonotype: This may come from a read error, since a much larger clone is one base off. The gene calls are TRBV24-1 and TRBJ2-5; D gene uncertain. The CDR3 loop spans 12 amino acids. The germline V gene encodes CDR1 KGHDR and CDR2 SFDVKD. V was pared by 6 bases and J by 4 bases, with 8 bases between. The CDR3 spells CATSTRRETQYF. CDR3 nucleotide sequence: TGTGCCACCAGTACCCGTCGAGAGACCCAGTACTTC.

As concerns this clonotype: It may be a read error: a sequence one base away is much more abundant. The V gene is TRBV5-8, the J gene TRBJ2-7, with D perhaps TRBD1 or TRBD2 (5 bases each). V lost 0 bases, J lost 3 bases, and 10 bases lay in between. Looked up from germline, CDR1 is SGHTS and CDR2 is YDEGEE. CDR3 size: 14 residues. CDR3 protein: CASSLGDAVYEQYF. CDR3 DNA sequence: TGTGCCAGCAGCTTGGGGGACGCAGTCTACGAGCAGTACTTC.

This clonotype showed up many times. The chain carries TRBV7-9 and TRBJ2-1; unclear D gene. The CDR3 extends over 15 amino acids. V lost 1 base, J lost 5 bases, and 12 bases lay in between. Germline CDR1 is SEHNR and CDR2 is FQNEAQ (reference sequence). Here the CDR3 DNA reads TGTGCCAGCAGCTTAGTTCGAGCAAAAAACAATGAGCAGTTCTTC. Protein sequence: CASSLVRAKNNEQFF.

This clonotype appeared a few times. A read error is possible here, since a much larger clone lies one base away. The CDR3 DNA reads TGCAGTGCTAGAGACCCGGGACCAACCTCGGGGAAGCAGTTCTTC. This codes for CSARDPGPTSGKQFF. The chain couples TRBV20-1 to TRBJ2-1, with D possibly being TRBD1 or TRBD2 (5 bases each). The CDR3 runs to 15 residues. Germline lookup yields CDR1 DFQATT and CDR2 SNEGSKA (reference sequence). V was trimmed by 0 bases and J by 11 bases, leaving 20 bases between them.